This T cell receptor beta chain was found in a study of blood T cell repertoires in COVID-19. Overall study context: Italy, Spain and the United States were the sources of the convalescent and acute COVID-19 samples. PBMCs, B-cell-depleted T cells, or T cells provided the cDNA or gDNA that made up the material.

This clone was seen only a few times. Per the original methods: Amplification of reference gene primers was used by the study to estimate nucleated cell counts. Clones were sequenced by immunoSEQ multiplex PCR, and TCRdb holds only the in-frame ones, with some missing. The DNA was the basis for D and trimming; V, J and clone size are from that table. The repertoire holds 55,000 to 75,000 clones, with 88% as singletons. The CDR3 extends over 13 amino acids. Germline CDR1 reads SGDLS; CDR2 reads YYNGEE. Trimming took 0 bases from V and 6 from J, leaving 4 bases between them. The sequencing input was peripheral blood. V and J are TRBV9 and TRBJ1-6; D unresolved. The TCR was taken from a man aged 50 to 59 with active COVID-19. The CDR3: CASSVESNSPLHF. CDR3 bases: TGTGCCAGCAGCGTAGAGAGTAATTCACCCCTCCACTTT. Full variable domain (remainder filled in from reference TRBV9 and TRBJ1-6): DSGVTQTPKHLITATGQRVTLRCSPRSGDLSVYWYQQSLDQGLQFLIQYYNGEERAKGNILERFSAQQFPDLHSELNLSSLELGDSALYFCASSVESNSPLHFGNGTRLTVT.